Listed here are 13 T cell receptor beta chains from one sample, sequenced in a study of technical replicates of blood from a handful of donors. Produced via immunoSEQ multiplex PCR; TCRdb's table is partial and in-frame only. This table has tens of thousands of clones, more than 85% appearing once. The source material was PBMCs. The receptors were gathered from a human donor in good health. Some clones in this sample may be carry-over from other donors' samples.

The J gene is TRBJ2-7, the V gene TRBV5-4; 9 nucleotides agree with TRBD2. This CDR3 has 14 amino acids. In germline, CDR1 is SGHNT, CDR2 YYREEE (reference sequence). V lost 5 bases to trimming and J lost 2 bases; unmatched junction nucleotides: 5. The CDR3 DNA reads as TGTGCCAGCAGTCCGGGACTAGCTACCTACGAGCAGTACTTC. Amino acids: CASSPGLATYEQYF.

The chain recombines TRBV11-2 with TRBJ2-5; unclear D gene. V lost 6 bases to trimming and J lost 5 bases, with 10 bases between them. Per germline, CDR1 SGHAT and CDR2 FQNNGV. The CDR3 contains 12 residues. The CDR3 nucleotides are TGTGCCAGCAGTAAAACGGAGGAGACCCAGTACTTC. Translated, it gives CASSKTEETQYF.

The genes are TRBV5-4 and TRBJ2-7, with 10 nucleotides matching TRBD1. With 5 bases clipped from V and 1 base from J, the junction kept 6 bases outside the gene matches. This CDR3 has 15 amino acids. The germline V gene encodes CDR1 SGHNT and CDR2 YYREEE (reference sequence). DNA of the CDR3: TGTGCCAGCAGACCCGGGACAGGGGTATCCTACGAGCAGTACTTC. This codes for CASRPGTGVSYEQYF.

The rearrangement joins TRBV2 to TRBJ1-2; 7 positions agree with TRBD1. Germline V gene sequence: CDR1 SNHLY, CDR2 FYNNEI. CDR3 length: 12 amino acids. The trim removed 5 bases at V and 6 bases at J, leaving 3 bases unmatched. The CDR3 region is CASSRTGDGYTF. The CDR3 coding sequence is TGTGCCAGCAGTCGCACAGGGGATGGCTACACCTTC.

This clone was observed once. The genes are TRBV6-4 and TRBJ2-3, with TRBD2 as a possible D gene (5 bases). The V and J ends lost 4 bases and 0 bases respectively, with 5 bases between them. This CDR3 has 13 amino acids. CDR1 is MRHNA and CDR2 is SNTAGT in the germline V gene. The CDR3, as DNA: TGTGCCAGCAGTGGCGGGAGCACAGATACGCAGTATTTT. Its translation: CASSGGSTDTQYF.

V and J are TRBV9 and TRBJ2-1; possible D gene TRBD2, 5 bases. Trimming removed 4 bases from V and 6 bases from J, with 17 bases in between. Per germline, CDR1 SGDLS and CDR2 YYNGEE. CDR3 length: 15 amino acids. The CDR3 here is CASSISGRVGNEQFF. The CDR3 DNA is TGTGCCAGCAGCATCTCCGGGCGGGTGGGCAATGAGCAGTTCTTC.

This sequence joins TRBV9 and TRBJ1-1; a possible D gene is TRBD1 (5 bases). Between the trimmed V and J ends, which lost 3 bases and 1 base, there was a span of 10 bases. Germline V gene lookup returns CDR1 SGDLS and CDR2 YYNGEE. The CDR3 is 14 residues long. CDR3 DNA: TGTGCCAGCAGCGGCAGGGTGGGGAACACTGAAGCTTTCTTT. Protein product: CASSGRVGNTEAFF.

This clone has more than one count but fewer than ten. The chain is built from TRBV2 and TRBJ2-2; 11 bases are shared with TRBD1. The junction had 9 bases not matched to a gene; V was cut back by 6 bases and J by 3 bases. The CDR3 length is 17 residues. Germline V gene sequence: CDR1 SNHLY, CDR2 FYNNEI. CDR3 in amino acids: CASSEMGGQGDTGELFF. The CDR3, as DNA: TGTGCCAGCAGCGAAATGGGGGGACAGGGGGACACCGGGGAGCTGTTTTTT. Full variable domain (remainder filled in from reference TRBV2 and TRBJ2-2): EPEVTQTPSHQVTQMGQEVILRCVPISNHLYFYWYRQILGQKVEFLVSFYNNEISEKSEIFDDQFSVERPDGSNFTLKIRSTKLEDSAMYFCASSEMGGQGDTGELFFGEGSRLTVL.

The gene calls are TRBV7-9 and TRBJ1-6, with a possible D match to TRBD1 (5 bases). This CDR3 comprises 15 residues. The V end was cut by 2 bases, the J end by 10 bases, with 15 bases between. Per the germline V gene, CDR1 is SEHNR and CDR2 is FQNEAQ (reference sequence). CDR3 in amino acids: CASSLMGQGNSPLHF. The CDR3 region has the DNA TGTGCCAGCAGCTTAATGGGCCAGGGTAACTCACCCCTCCACTTT.

The chain recombines TRBV2 with TRBJ2-6, with TRBD1 matching over 8 bases. The CDR3 spans 14 residues. Trimming took 7 bases from V and 2 from J; bases not matched to a gene: 1. The germline V gene encodes CDR1 SNHLY and CDR2 FYNNEI. The CDR3 region is CASTGGTGANVLTF. The CDR3 DNA is TGTGCCAGCACAGGGGGCACTGGGGCCAACGTCCTGACTTTC.

The rearrangement joins TRBV6-5 to TRBJ1-1, with 7 positions matching TRBD1. The CDR3 has 15 amino acids. V was clipped by 4 bases and J by 2 bases; unmatched bases: 7. Germline assignment: CDR1 MNHEY and CDR2 SVGAGI. The CDR3 here is CASSSPTGRNTEAFF. The CDR3 nucleotides read TGTGCCAGCAGTTCCCCGACAGGGAGAAACACTGAAGCTTTCTTT.

The J gene is TRBJ1-5, the V gene TRBV5-8; D unclear. Germline V gives CDR1 SGHTS, CDR2 YDEGEE. This CDR3 comprises 13 residues. V was shortened by 2 bases and J by 6 bases, with 9 bases between the two germline ends. The DNA for the CDR3 is TGTGCCAGCAGCTTAAGTCCCGGTCAGCCCCAGCATTTT. It is translated as CASSLSPGQPQHF. The full variable domain, with the rest looked up from reference TRBV5-8 and TRBJ1-5, is EAGVTQSPTHLIKTRGQQATLRCSPISGHTSVYWYQQALGLGLQFLLWYDEGEERNRGNFPPRFSGRQFPNYSSELNVNALELEDSALYLCASSLSPGQPQHFGDGTRLSIL.

Concerning this clone itself: The same CDR3 is also encoded by other DNA sequences in this sample. The genes are TRBV2 and TRBJ2-1, with D uncertain. This CDR3 comprises 11 residues. V shed 5 bases and J shed 8 bases, with 7 bases lying between them. Looked up from germline, CDR1 is SNHLY and CDR2 is FYNNEI. The CDR3 DNA follows: TGTGCCAGCAGTCCATGGCATGAGCAGTTCTTC. This translates into CASSPWHEQFF. The full variable domain, completed using reference TRBV2 and TRBJ2-1, is EPEVTQTPSHQVTQMGQEVILRCVPISNHLYFYWYRQILGQKVEFLVSFYNNEISEKSEIFDDQFSVERPDGSNFTLKIRSTKLEDSAMYFCASSPWHEQFFGPGTRLTVL.